This T cell receptor beta chain was captured by sequencing in a study of T cells after posttransplantation cyclophosphamide. Findings of the study overall: Later blood repertoires were often dominated by clones from the donor CD8+ memory compartment.

Trimming at V came to 4 bases and at J to 4 bases, leaving 5 bases not matched to a gene. CDR3 length: 15 residues. Germline CDR1 is SGHNT and CDR2 is YYREEE (reference sequence). Assay used: immunoSEQ multiplex PCR; TCRdb lists only in-frame clones, some missing. The profile covers 15,000 to 20,000 clones, with around 87% appearing a single time and 3.5% taken by the ten largest. Control samples came 1 year after myeloablative marrow transplants with methotrexate plus calcineurin inhibitor. This clone was observed a single time. Its antigen is unknown. The chain uses TRBV5-4 and TRBJ2-2; TRBD1 matches 9 bases. This receptor was obtained from a male patient in his 50s who received an allogeneic stem cell transplant from an unrelated donor, was CMV-positive, and had chronic GVHD only. Some T cells may be provided by the graft donor. The sequences come from PBMCs, collected after an allogeneic stem cell transplant with a calcineurin inhibitor and methotrexate. The CDR3: CASSLTGGSTGELFF. CDR3 nucleotide sequence: TGTGCCAGCAGCCTTACAGGGGGCTCCACCGGGGAGCTGTTTTTT.